This T cell receptor beta chain was captured by sequencing in a study of shared clonotypes between healthy human individuals. As to this clone: Its target is not known.

CDR3 length equals 14 residues. Trimming removed 7 bases from V and 6 bases from J, with 16 bases in between. From germline, CDR1 is SEHNR and CDR2 FQNEAQ (reference sequence). Overall study results and limits: Researchers sampled blood only, noting tissue repertoires likely differ.

Clones were sequenced by immunoSEQ multiplex PCR, and TCRdb holds only the in-frame ones, with some missing. Of about half a million clones listed, roughly 83% are singletons. The clonotype originates from a woman aged 40 to 50 in good health. Some clones in this sample may be carry-over from other donors' samples. This rearrangement joins TRBV7-9 to TRBJ2-1; weak D call: TRBD2 (6 bases). Sequences were obtained from PBMCs. Written as DNA, the CDR3 is TGTGCCAGCATATATGGGGGAGGTTCCAATGAGCAGTTCTTC. Protein: CASIYGGGSNEQFF.